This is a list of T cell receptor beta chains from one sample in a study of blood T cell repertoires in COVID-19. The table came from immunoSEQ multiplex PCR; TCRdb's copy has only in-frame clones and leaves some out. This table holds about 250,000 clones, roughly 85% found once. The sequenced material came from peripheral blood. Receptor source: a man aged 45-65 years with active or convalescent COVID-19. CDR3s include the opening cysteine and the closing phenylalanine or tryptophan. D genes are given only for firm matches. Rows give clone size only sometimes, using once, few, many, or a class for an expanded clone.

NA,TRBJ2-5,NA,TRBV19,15,CASSIWQATQETQYF,TGTGCCAGTAGTATATGGCAGGCTACCCAAGAGACCCAGTACTTC
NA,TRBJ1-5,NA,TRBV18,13,CASSPTEYQPQHF,TGTGCCAGCTCACCGACAGAATATCAGCCCCAGCATTTT
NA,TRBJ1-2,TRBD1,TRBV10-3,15,CAISAMTGAGGGYTF,TGTGCCATCAGTGCAATGACAGGGGCCGGGGGTGGCTACACCTTC
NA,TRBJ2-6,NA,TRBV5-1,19,CASSFYLEKSTGGANVLTF,TGCGCCAGCAGCTTCTACTTGGAAAAGTCTACAGGCGGGGCCAACGTCCTGACTTTC
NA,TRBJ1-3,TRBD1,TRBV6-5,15,CASSRQGSSGNTIYF,TGTGCCAGCAGCAGACAGGGAAGCTCTGGAAACACCATATATTTT
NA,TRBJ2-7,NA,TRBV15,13,CATSRDRVYEQYF,TGTGCCACCAGCAGAGACAGGGTCTACGAGCAGTACTTC
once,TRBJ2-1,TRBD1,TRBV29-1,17,CSVEPTRDREGRNEQFF,TGCAGCGTTGAACCCACTCGCGACAGGGAAGGGAGAAATGAGCAGTTCTTC
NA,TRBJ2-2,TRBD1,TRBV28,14,CASRATGDAGELFF,TGTGCCAGCAGAGCGACAGGGGACGCCGGGGAGCTGTTTTTT
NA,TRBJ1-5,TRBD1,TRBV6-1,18,CASSEFGTGVRTYQPQHF,TGTGCCAGCAGTGAGTTCGGGACAGGGGTTCGTACTTATCAGCCCCAGCATTTT
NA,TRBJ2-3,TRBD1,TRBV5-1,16,CASSLVAGGMPDTQYF,TGCGCCAGCAGCTTGGTGGCAGGGGGTATGCCAGATACGCAGTATTTT
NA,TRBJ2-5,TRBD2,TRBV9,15,CASSVLAGPQETQYF,TGTGCCAGCAGCGTTCTAGCGGGACCGCAAGAGACCCAGTACTTC
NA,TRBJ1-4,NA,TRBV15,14,CATSRRERDEKLFF,TGTGCCACCAGCCGTAGAGAGAGGGATGAAAAACTGTTTTTT
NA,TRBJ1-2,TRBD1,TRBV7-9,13,CASSRQGDYGYTF,TGTGCCAGCAGCCGCCAGGGGGACTATGGCTACACCTTC
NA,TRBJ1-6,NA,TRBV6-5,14,CASSPGRRNSPLHF,TGTGCCAGCAGTCCAGGGAGGAGGAATTCACCCCTCCACTTT
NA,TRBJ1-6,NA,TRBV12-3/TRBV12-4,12,CASSYSNSPLHF,TGTGCCAGCAGTTACAGTAATTCACCCCTCCACTTT
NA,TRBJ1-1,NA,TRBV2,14,CASPGDSGNTEAFF,TGTGCCAGCCCCGGGGACTCTGGGAACACTGAAGCTTTCTTT
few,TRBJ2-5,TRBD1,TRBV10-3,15,CAISEEGDRGETQYF,TGTGCCATCAGTGAAGAGGGTGACAGGGGAGAGACCCAGTACTTC
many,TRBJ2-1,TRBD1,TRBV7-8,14,CASSLGQGGAEQFF,TGTGCCAGCAGCTTAGGACAGGGGGGCGCGGAGCAGTTCTTC
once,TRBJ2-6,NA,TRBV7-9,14,CASTEGSGANVLTF,TGTGCCAGCACCGAGGGCTCTGGGGCCAACGTCCTGACTTTC
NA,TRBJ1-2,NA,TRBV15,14,CATRGGGSNYGYTF,TGTGCCACCAGGGGCGGGGGATCGAACTATGGCTACACCTTC
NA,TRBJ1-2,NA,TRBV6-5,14,CASSWGGVSYGYTF,TGTGCCAGCTCCTGGGGGGGAGTCTCCTATGGCTACACCTTC
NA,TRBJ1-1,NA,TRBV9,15,CASSVASGVNTEAFF,TGTGCCAGCAGCGTAGCGTCGGGGGTGAACACTGAAGCTTTCTTT
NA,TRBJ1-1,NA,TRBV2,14,CASSEEGQGTEAFF,TGTGCCAGCAGTGAAGAAGGGCAGGGCACTGAAGCTTTCTTT
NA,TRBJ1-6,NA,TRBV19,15,CASSIGSSYNSPLHF,TGTGCCAGTAGTATCGGGAGCTCCTATAATTCACCCCTCCACTTT
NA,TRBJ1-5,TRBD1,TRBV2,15,CASRETGASNQPQHF,TGTGCCAGCAGAGAGACAGGGGCTAGCAATCAGCCCCAGCATTTT
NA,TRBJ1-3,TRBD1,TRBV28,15,CASSVQGSSGNTIYF,TGTGCCAGCAGCGTACAGGGGAGCTCTGGAAACACCATATATTTT
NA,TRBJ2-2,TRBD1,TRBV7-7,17,CASSLAPGTGFDGELFF,TGTGCTAGCAGCTTAGCCCCCGGGACAGGGTTTGACGGGGAGCTGTTTTTT
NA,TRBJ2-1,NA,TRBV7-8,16,CASSLASTRSYNEQFF,TGTGCCAGCAGCTTAGCTAGCACCCGATCCTACAATGAGCAGTTCTTC
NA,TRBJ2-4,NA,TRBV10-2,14,CASRDRQAKNIQYF,TGCGCCAGCAGAGATCGACAGGCCAAAAACATTCAGTACTTC
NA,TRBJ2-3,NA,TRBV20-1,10,CAPRADTQYF,TGCGCCCCCAGGGCGGATACGCAGTATTTT
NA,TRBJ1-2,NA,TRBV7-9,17,CASSLEASVAGIYGYTF,TGTGCCAGCAGCTTAGAAGCGTCGGTAGCAGGGATCTATGGCTACACCTTC
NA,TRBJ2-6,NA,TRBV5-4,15,CASSRTEAGANVLTF,TGTGCCAGCAGCCGAACGGAGGCCGGGGCCAACGTCCTGACTTTC
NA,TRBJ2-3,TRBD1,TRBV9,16,CASSGGTGGIADTQYF,TGTGCCAGCAGCGGCGGGACAGGGGGCATTGCAGATACGCAGTATTTT
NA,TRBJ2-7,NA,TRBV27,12,CASSRNYYEQYF,TGTGCCAGCAGTCGTAACTACTACGAGCAGTACTTC
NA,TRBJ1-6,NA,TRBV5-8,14,CASSLTGRNSPLHF,TGTGCCAGCAGCCTCACAGGGCGGAATTCACCCCTCCACTTT
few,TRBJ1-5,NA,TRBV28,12,CASSLGAQPQHF,TGTGCCAGCAGTTTGGGAGCTCAGCCCCAGCATTTT
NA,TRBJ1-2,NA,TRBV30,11,CAWSTGYGYTF,TGTGCCTGGAGTACAGGTTACGGCTACACCTTC
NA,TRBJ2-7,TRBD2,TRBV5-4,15,CASSMTSGLRGEQYF,TGTGCCAGCAGCATGACTAGCGGCCTTCGGGGGGAGCAGTACTTC
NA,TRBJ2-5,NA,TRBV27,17,CASRPMPTTGTQETQYF,TGTGCCAGCAGACCGATGCCGACGACAGGGACTCAAGAGACCCAGTACTTC
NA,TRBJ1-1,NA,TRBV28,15,CASSFRGLRETEAFF,TGTGCCAGCAGTTTTAGAGGGCTTCGGGAAACTGAAGCTTTCTTT